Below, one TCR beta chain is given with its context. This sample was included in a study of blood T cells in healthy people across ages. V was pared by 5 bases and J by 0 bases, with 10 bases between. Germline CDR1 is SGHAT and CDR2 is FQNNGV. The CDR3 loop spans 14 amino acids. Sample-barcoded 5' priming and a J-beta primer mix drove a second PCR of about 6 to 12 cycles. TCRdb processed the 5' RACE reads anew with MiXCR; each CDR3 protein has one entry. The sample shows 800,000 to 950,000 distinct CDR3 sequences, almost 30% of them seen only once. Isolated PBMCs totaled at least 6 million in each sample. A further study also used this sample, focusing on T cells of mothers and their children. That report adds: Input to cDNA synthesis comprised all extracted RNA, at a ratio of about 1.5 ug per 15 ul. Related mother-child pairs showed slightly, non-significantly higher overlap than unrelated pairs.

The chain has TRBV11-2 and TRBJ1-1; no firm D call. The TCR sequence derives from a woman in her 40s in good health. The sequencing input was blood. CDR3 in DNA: TGTGCCAGCAGCGCATCCTTTATGAACACTGAAGCTTTCTTT. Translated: CASSASFMNTEAFF.